This T cell receptor beta chain is drawn from a study of molecular identifiers for immune sequencing clone quantification. This CDR3 comprises 16 residues. Germline trimming cut 3 bases from V and 5 bases from J; bases unmatched to any gene: 5. Germline CDR1 reads LGHDT; CDR2 reads YNNKEL (reference sequence). Generation of bulk TCR libraries relied on previously described methods and listed TCR primers. MiXCR, applied by TCRdb to the PCR reads, yields one record per CDR3 protein. The sample lists around 300,000 distinct CDR3 sequences; roughly 24% were seen once. The sample taken for sequencing was naive CD8+ T cells from blood, with Jurkat cell RNA spiked in. Subset given: FACS-sorted CD8+CD4-CCR7+CD45RA+ naive T cells. The rearrangement links TRBV3-1 to TRBJ2-2; 11 bases map to TRBD2. This TCR came from a human donor in good health. Some libraries in this study had Jurkat cell RNA spiked in. In DNA, the CDR3 is TGTGCCAGCAGCCAGGGGACTAGCGGCCCTACCGGGGAGCTGTTTTTT. It codes for CASSQGTSGPTGELFF. Filled out from reference TRBV3-1 and TRBJ2-2, the complete variable domain reads DTAVSQTPKYLVTQMGNDKSIKCEQNLGHDTMYWYKQDSKKFLKIMFSYNNKELIINETVPNRFSPKSPDKAHLNLHINSLELGDSAVYFCASSQGTSGPTGELFFGEGSRLTVL.